This TCR beta chain was sequenced during a study of blood T cell repertoires in COVID-19 (dated by TCRdb to about 2020). General notes on the study: Collaborator samples came from the United States, Italy and Spain and covered acute and convalescent phases of COVID-19. The repertoires were released in a freely available public database meant as a resource for research on the immune response to SARS-CoV-2. Where HLA class I and class II types were available, the types were taken from metadata supplied by the sample provider, not from assay-based typing. The sample metadata nearly always contained a de-identified subject ID, COVID-19 status, age in years and sex. The prospective study material was composed of cDNA or gDNA derived from T cells, B-cell-depleted T cells, or PBMCs. The samples were drawn from the first 160 participants of the ongoing ImmuneRACE study and from roughly 1,300 subjects provided by 6 global collaborators. The dataset comprised deeply sampled blood TCRbeta repertoires from subjects exposed to, actively infected with, or recovered from COVID-19.

For this clone: There is no known antigen for this receptor. No much larger clonotype is one base removed from it; base qualities were not supplied.

TCRbeta CDR3 regions were amplified from genomic DNA by means of the immunoSEQ Assay, a bias-controlled multiplex PCR. As for the original processing: The number of nucleated cells in each sample was estimated from the amplification of reference gene primers within the assay. To quantify the absolute abundance of each unique TCRbeta CDR3 rearrangement, sequence reads were collapsed and filtered. For each sample, productive Simpson clonality was calculated by taking the square root of Simpson's diversity index across productive rearrangements. TCRdb carries this immuneACCESS record with in-frame sequences only. Its versions omit some clonotypes, under half of them owing to an unresolved V gene in the studies checked, with the rest unexplained. The V and J calls and clone size were taken over from that table, and D and trimming were inferred from the DNA. This sample has nearly 300,000 clones in its table, and roughly nine tenths of those were observed once. Less than 3.5% of the sample goes to the ten largest clones.

V lost 2 bases and J lost 5 bases, and the count of bases not matched to a germline gene is 3. The germline V gene gives CDR1 as SQVTM and CDR2 as ANQGSEA. Spanning cysteine to phenylalanine, the CDR3 consists of 14 amino acids. Of all the DNA, just the CDR3 is kept, 42 bases in frame from base 1. The study at large found these results: How much clinical and demographic metadata was included differed by source and by participant, and the metadata was provided uncurated.

In the prospective study, participants were roughly 18 to 95 years old, resided in 24 geographic areas of the United States, and were enrolled through a virtual design. Cohort assignment in the prospective study relied on participant-reported clinical history from a screening survey and a study questionnaire. Exposed participants had been in contact with someone with a PCR-confirmed or clinician-diagnosed COVID-19 case within 2 weeks of study entry. Mobile phlebotomists in the prospective study collected whole blood, serum and a nasopharyngeal or oropharyngeal swab from every participant. Participants in the prospective study had the option to provide additional blood draws and questionnaires over a 2-month period. Before DNA extraction, prospective study blood samples were shipped either frozen or at room temperature.

This receptor was identified in a woman aged 45-60 years who had been exposed to COVID-19. Sequenced input: PBMCs or T cells enriched from blood (not recorded which). The chain is made from TRBV29-1 and TRBJ2-2; 9 bases in the junction line up with TRBD2. The nucleotide sequence reads TGCAGCGTTGAACTAGCGGGGTCTACCGGGGAGCTGTTTTTT. It codes for CSVELAGSTGELFF.